The 22 T cell receptor beta chains below all came from one sample that was sequenced in a study of beta chain features in type 1 diabetes (dated by TCRdb to between 2018 and 2020). What the research found in general, with its limitations: A moderate but significant shortening of TCRB CDR3 length was observed in type 1 diabetes patients in all four CD4+ subsets.

These receptors are not linked to any known antigen. Receptor libraries were prepared by the immunoSEQ multiplex PCR assay. The entire amount of isolated RNA was reverse transcribed using the High Capacity cDNA Reverse Transcription Kit, so the sequenced TCRB transcripts were expressed ones. In TCRdb, the immuneACCESS table is reduced to in-frame sequences with V and J assigned. These tables do not hold every clone; where another copy was compared, an unresolved V gene accounts for under half, and the others remain unexplained. The sample includes approximately 150,000 clones, with around an eighth observed a single time. Of the sample, approximately 1.3% falls within the top ten clones. Sequenced sample: central memory CD4+ T cells from blood. The receptors come from a man between 18 and 35 years old with type 1 diabetes.

This clone was found many times. J is TRBJ2-7 and V is TRBV4-1; TRBD1 matches at 11 bases. The CDR3 runs 17 residues. J was trimmed by 3 bases and V by 1 base; bases with no gene match: 8. Germline CDR1 is MGHRA and CDR2 is YSYEKL. The CDR3 region has the DNA TGCGCCAGCAGCCAAGCCCTAACCGGGACAGGGGGCTACGAGCAGTACTTC. Translation gives CASSQALTGTGGYEQYF.

Ten or more counts support this clone. The sample holds other DNA sequences that translate to the same CDR3. The J gene is TRBJ2-6, the V gene TRBV19; 7 bases align to TRBD1. The germline V gene encodes CDR1 LNHDA and CDR2 SQIVND (reference sequence). The CDR3 has 15 residues. After removal of 5 bases from V and 4 bases from J, the junction contained 5 bases not matched to a gene. DNA for the CDR3: TGTGCCAGTAGTCATGACAGGGCCGGGGCCAACGTCCTGACTTTC. Translating it yields CASSHDRAGANVLTF.

The rearrangement links TRBV6-6 to TRBJ2-1, with 11 bases lining up with TRBD2. CDR1 is MNHNY and CDR2 is SVGAGI in the germline V gene (reference sequence). This CDR3 region has 15 residues. V was pared by 5 bases and J by 4 bases, with 4 bases of the junction left unmatched. The CDR3 bases are TGTGCCAGCAGTACCCTAGCGGGGGGATACAATGAGCAGTTCTTC. Encoded protein: CASSTLAGGYNEQFF.

The chain carries TRBV19 and TRBJ2-5, with D hard to call. Per the germline V gene, CDR1 is LNHDA and CDR2 is SQIVND (reference sequence). V shed 4 bases and J shed 1 base, with 4 bases lying between them. This CDR3 contains 12 residues. CDR3 loop: CASSRLQETQYF. The CDR3 nucleotides read TGTGCCAGTAGTAGACTCCAAGAGACCCAGTACTTC.

This clone has more than one count but fewer than ten. This chain uses TRBV7-9 with TRBJ2-4; the D gene is possibly TRBD1 (6 bases). V was shortened by 1 base and J by 0 bases, with 16 bases between the two germline ends. Germline V gene lookup returns CDR1 SEHNR and CDR2 FQNEAQ (reference sequence). This CDR3 has 18 amino acids. In nucleotides, the CDR3 is TGTGCCAGCAGCTTAGAAGGGGCTGGGACAATAGCCAAAAACATTCAGTACTTC. Its translation is CASSLEGAGTIAKNIQYF.

This chain connects TRBV18 to TRBJ2-4, with TRBD2 identical over 11 bases. This CDR3 comprises 13 residues. V trimming: 2 bases; J trimming: 11 bases; junction bases outside the gene matches: 2. Germline V gene lookup returns CDR1 KGHSH and CDR2 LQKENI. The CDR3 loop is CASSPSSGGLQYF. The CDR3, as DNA: TGTGCCAGCTCACCATCTAGCGGGGGGCTTCAGTACTTC.

The chain carries TRBV7-9 and TRBJ1-5; no definite D call. V was shortened by 1 base and J by 8 bases, with 9 bases between the two germline ends. The CDR3 is 13 residues long. Germline V gives CDR1 SEHNR, CDR2 FQNEAQ (reference sequence). The CDR3 bases are TGTGCCAGCAGCTTAGGGGTTTACGAGCCCCAGCATTTT. Protein: CASSLGVYEPQHF.

The chain carries TRBV7-6 and TRBJ2-1, with D possibly TRBD1 on 5 matching bases. V was cut by 3 bases and J by 7 bases, with 13 bases left in between. In germline, CDR1 is SGHVS, CDR2 FNYEAQ. The CDR3 totals 14 residues. CDR3 coding DNA: TGTGCCAGCAGCTTGGCAGGGCTACAGAATGAGCAGTTCTTC. Its translation: CASSLAGLQNEQFF.

The chain links TRBV10-3 to TRBJ1-1; tentative D call: TRBD1 (5 bases). CDR1 and CDR2 (germline): ENHRY, SYGVKD. The CDR3 is 13 amino acids. The V and J ends lost 6 bases and 1 base respectively, with 9 bases between them. The CDR3 protein is CAIRPTENTEAFF. CDR3 DNA: TGTGCCATCAGGCCGACAGAGAACACTGAAGCTTTCTTT.

This clone came up a few times. This may be a read error, as it is one base from a much larger clone. The chain uses TRBV7-9 and TRBJ1-1, with D unclear. V lost 5 bases and J lost 1, with 2 bases in between. In germline, CDR1 is SEHNR, CDR2 FQNEAQ (reference sequence). The CDR3 is 11 residues long. The CDR3 DNA is TGTGCCAGCAGCCAGAACACTGAAGCTTTCTTT. Translating it yields CASSQNTEAFF.

The J gene is TRBJ2-6, the V gene TRBV6-1, with D hard to call. The CDR3 consists of 18 residues. V was clipped by 1 base and J by 0 bases, with 13 bases between them. The germline CDR1 and CDR2 sequences are MNHNS and SASEGT. The CDR3 region is CASSEGLLIVSGANVLTF. The DNA for the CDR3 is TGTGCCAGCAGTGAAGGTCTTCTAATCGTCTCTGGGGCCAACGTCCTGACTTTC.

The table lists this clone with a few counts. V usage is TRBV9 and J usage is TRBJ1-1, with D unclear. The germline gives CDR1 SGDLS, CDR2 YYNGEE. This CDR3 has 14 residues. Trimming stripped 0 bases from V and 4 bases from J, with 10 bases between. This CDR3 is CASSVEPKGTEAFF. The CDR3 bases are TGTGCCAGCAGCGTAGAGCCAAAGGGCACTGAAGCTTTCTTT.

This clone was seen only a few times. The CDR3 region has the DNA TGTGCCAGCAGTTACCAAGCGGGGGGCCAGGATACGCAGTATTTT. Translation: CASSYQAGGQDTQYF. The chain couples TRBV6-5 to TRBJ2-3; 9 positions agree with TRBD2. Trimming cost V 2 bases and J 6 bases; bases outside gene matches: 6. Germline CDR1 and CDR2: MNHEY and SVGAGI. This CDR3 region has 15 residues.

This clone has just a few counts. The gene calls are TRBV7-2 and TRBJ2-5; D not resolved. V lost 6 bases and J 5 bases, leaving 7 bases between the germline ends. Germline V gene lookup returns CDR1 SGHTA and CDR2 FQGNSA. The CDR3 is 11 amino acids. In DNA, the CDR3 is TGTGCCAGCAGTTATATCGAGACCCAGTACTTC. Residues: CASSYIETQYF.

The genes are TRBV9 and TRBJ2-2, with D perhaps TRBD2 (6 bases). Trimming cost V 4 bases and J 1 base, with 11 bases left between them. This CDR3 region has 15 residues. Germline-derived CDR1 and CDR2 are SGDLS and YYNGEE. The CDR3 is CASSRGTGNTGELFF. The CDR3 DNA reads as TGTGCCAGCAGCCGGGGGACGGGGAACACCGGGGAGCTGTTTTTT.

This clone came up a few times. This chain uses TRBV2 with TRBJ2-2; TRBD2 matches at 9 bases. Losses at the gene ends were 8 bases for V and 4 bases for J; bases not matched to a gene: 8. The germline gives CDR1 SNHLY, CDR2 FYNNEI. The length of the CDR3 is 15 residues. DNA of the CDR3: TGTGCCAGCCTGACGATGGGACTAGCCACCGGGGAGCTGTTTTTT. Translated: CASLTMGLATGELFF.

The chain joins TRBV10-3 to TRBJ2-3; D could derive from TRBD1 or TRBD2 (5 bases each). Trimming took 0 bases from V and 8 from J, leaving 6 bases between them. There are 12 residues in the CDR3. Germline CDR1 is ENHRY and CDR2 is SYGVKD. CDR3 sequence: CAISESGTTQYF. The CDR3 nucleotides read TGTGCCATCAGTGAGTCTGGGACTACGCAGTATTTT.

This clone showed up just a few times. This chain connects TRBV5-1 to TRBJ1-2, with 9 nucleotides matching TRBD1. The V gene end was trimmed by 3 bases and the J gene end by 0 bases; junction bases not matched to a gene: 0. This CDR3 is built from 14 residues. CDR1 and CDR2 from the germline V gene are SGHRS and YFSETQ. CDR3 loop: CASSWDRANYGYTF. The CDR3, as DNA: TGCGCCAGCAGCTGGGACAGGGCTAACTATGGCTACACCTTC.

As DNA, the CDR3 is TGTGCCAGCAGCCCCCGGGGCGGGGATGTAGTTGACACCATATATTTT. Protein sequence: CASSPRGGDVVDTIYF. This chain joins TRBV11-2 and TRBJ1-3; tentatively, D is TRBD1 (5 bases). This CDR3 is 16 amino acids long. Trimming cost V 5 bases and J 8 bases, with 22 bases left between them. Germline assignment: CDR1 SGHAT and CDR2 FQNNGV.

The sample holds a few counts of this clone. This chain joins TRBV5-1 and TRBJ2-7; 9 bases match TRBD1. Unmatched junction bases numbered 11, after V lost 5 bases and J lost 5 bases. Germline CDR1 reads SGHRS; CDR2 reads YFSETQ. CDR3 length: 15 amino acids. CDR3 residues: CASRKGDRDYHEQYF. The CDR3 nucleotides read TGCGCCAGCAGGAAAGGGGACAGGGATTACCACGAGCAGTACTTC.

The V gene is TRBV5-1, the J gene TRBJ1-5, with D tentatively TRBD1 (6 bases). Germline V lookup: CDR1 SGHRS, CDR2 YFSETQ. This CDR3 region has 13 residues. V dropped 5 bases and J dropped 10 bases, with 16 bases sitting between them. CDR3 protein: CASSSGAGEPQHF. CDR3 DNA: TGCGCCAGCAGTTCAGGGGCCGGTGAACCCCAGCATTTT.

This clone occurred many times. The genes are TRBV7-2 and TRBJ1-1, with D hard to call. Trimming took 7 bases from V and 0 from J, leaving 9 bases between them. The CDR3 has 13 residues. CDR1 and CDR2 from the germline V gene are SGHTA and FQGNSA. The CDR3 is CASTQELNTEAFF. Written as DNA, the CDR3 is TGTGCCAGCACCCAGGAACTGAACACTGAAGCTTTCTTT.